This T cell receptor beta chain originates from a study of siplizumab effects on memory and regulatory T cells. Study details: Researchers set up mixed lymphocyte reactions in pairs, giving siplizumab at about 0.9 ug/mL or leaving out drug. Study-wide results and limits: The suppressive capacity of proliferating Tregs from siplizumab cultures remained unconfirmed.

Coculture of mixed lymphocyte reaction cells was performed at 37°C for five to six days. V was clipped by 3 bases and J by 0 bases, with 10 bases between them. Germline CDR1 and CDR2: MNHGY and SVAAGI. The CDR3 spans 15 residues. The assay covered around 9.1 x 10^4 TCR templates per sample. Method: immunoSEQ multiplex PCR; TCRdb's copy keeps in-frame clones and lacks some. The data show thousands of clones, with roughly a third seen just once and approximately 15% held by the top ten. Remarks on this clone: No antigen is known for it.

The sequenced sample consisted of CFSE-low (dividing) CD8+ T cells sorted from an allogeneic mixed lymphocyte reaction. V and J are TRBV6-9 and TRBJ2-3; weak D call: TRBD1 (5 bases). The sequence was collected from a human donor in good health; the cells came from an allogeneic mixed lymphocyte reaction. The CDR3 is CASSYVSGSTDTQYF. The DNA of the CDR3 is TGTGCCAGCAGTTACGTTTCAGGGAGCACAGATACGCAGTATTTT.